Below are 21 T cell receptor beta chains sequenced from a single sample in a study of T cells in Graves' hyperthyroidism and ophthalmopathy. Amplification targeted TCR beta CDR3 regions from RNA transcripts. HTBI primers were used for first-round RT-PCR of the TCR CDR3. A single record per CDR3 protein comes from TCRdb applying MiXCR to the multiplex PCR reads. The sample shows hundreds of thousands of distinct CDR3 sequences, roughly a quarter of them seen only once. The source material was blood. Every receptor here comes from a woman aged 25 to 45 with Graves' ophthalmopathy.

This clonotype was observed at least ten times. This rearrangement joins TRBV7-3 to TRBJ2-5; 7 bases line up with TRBD2. V lost 8 bases to trimming and J lost 1 base; unmatched junction nucleotides: 4. Germline V gene sequence: CDR1 SGHTA, CDR2 FQGTGA. The CDR3 totals 13 residues. The CDR3 spells CASATGGQETQYF. The CDR3 nucleotides are TGTGCCAGCGCCACGGGGGGCCAAGAGACCCAGTACTTC.

Many counts were recorded for this clonotype. The rearrangement links TRBV20-1 to TRBJ1-1; D ambiguous. The ends were cut back, 5 bases at V and 1 base at J, with 11 bases in the middle. CDR1 and CDR2 from the germline V gene are DFQATT and SNEGSKA (reference sequence). The CDR3 is 13 residues long. CDR3 amino acids: CSAWLSGNTEAFF. The CDR3 region has the DNA TGCAGTGCTTGGCTCTCGGGGAACACTGAAGCTTTCTTT.

This clonotype appeared many times. The V and J genes are TRBV19 and TRBJ1-5; perhaps TRBD1 as D (5 bases). Per germline, CDR1 LNHDA and CDR2 SQIVND (reference sequence). This CDR3 has 14 amino acids. Trimming pared 5 bases from V and 6 bases from J, leaving 14 bases between. The CDR3 loop reads CASSETALGQPQHF. The CDR3 nucleotides read TGTGCCAGTAGTGAGACAGCCCTCGGTCAGCCCCAGCATTTT.

In this sample, this clonotype turned up many times. The chain combines TRBV10-2 with TRBJ1-5; the D is unclear. CDR1 and CDR2 (germline): WSHSY, SAAADI. The CDR3 spans 13 residues. Trimming took 6 bases from V and 2 from J, leaving 8 bases between them. Written as DNA, the CDR3 is TGCGCCAGCAGCATAGATGGCAATCAGCCCCAGCATTTT. Translating it yields CASSIDGNQPQHF.

This clonotype was found many times. This chain connects TRBV19 to TRBJ1-2; D possibly corresponds to TRBD1 (6 bases). The V end lost 10 bases, the J end lost 0 bases, and 18 bases lay between the germline ends. The CDR3 extends over 15 amino acids. Germline lookup yields CDR1 LNHDA and CDR2 SQIVND (reference sequence). The CDR3 nucleotides read TGTGCCACCGACAATCCGGACAGATCTAACTATGGCTACACCTTC. Amino acid sequence: CATDNPDRSNYGYTF.

This clonotype was observed a few times. V and J are TRBV30 and TRBJ2-2; D possibly matches TRBD1 or TRBD2 (5 bases each). The CDR3 sequence is 19 residues long. Trimming left V 3 bases short and J 6 bases short, with 29 bases between. The germline V gene encodes CDR1 GTSNPN and CDR2 SVGIG (reference sequence). This CDR3 reads CAWSGDRVWGSSYSGELFF. The CDR3 DNA sequence: TGTGCCTGGAGCGGGGACCGGGTTTGGGGGTCATCTTATTCCGGGGAGCTGTTTTTT.

This clonotype was counted many times. This chain uses TRBV7-2 with TRBJ2-7; either TRBD1 or TRBD2 may fit D (6 bases each). There are 16 residues in the CDR3. Germline CDR1 is SGHTA and CDR2 is FQGNSA. V lost 4 bases and J lost 1, with 17 bases in between. The CDR3 region is CASSYTWGAKSYEQYF. The CDR3 bases are TGTGCCAGCAGCTACACGTGGGGGGCCAAGTCCTACGAGCAGTACTTC.

In this sample, this clonotype turned up many times. The chain uses TRBV4-1 and TRBJ2-5; D is undetermined. The ends were cut back, 0 bases at V and 7 bases at J, with 6 bases in the middle. Germline CDR1 is MGHRA and CDR2 is YSYEKL. The CDR3 extends over 12 amino acids. The CDR3 protein is CASSQESGTQYF. The CDR3 DNA reads as TGCGCCAGCAGCCAAGAATCGGGGACCCAGTACTTC.

This clonotype was seen more than once but under ten times. The chain employs TRBV20-1 and TRBJ1-1; D remains unclear. The CDR3 runs 10 residues. V lost 3 bases to trimming and J lost 7 bases, with 6 bases between them. The germline gives CDR1 DFQATT, CDR2 SNEGSKA (reference sequence). In nucleotides, the CDR3 is TGCAGTGCTAGGAATATTGAAGCTTTCTTT. It encodes CSARNIEAFF.

V and J are TRBV28 and TRBJ1-1, with D possibly matching TRBD1 (6 bases). Trimming shortened V by 4 bases and J by 3 bases, and 18 bases separated the two germline ends. Germline values: CDR1 MDHEN, CDR2 SYDVKM. This CDR3 is built from 16 residues. The CDR3 is CASSSTAVQGDTEAFF. For the CDR3, the DNA is TGTGCCAGCAGTTCGACCGCCGTACAGGGAGACACTGAAGCTTTCTTT.

This clonotype occurred many times. The genes are TRBV6-5 and TRBJ2-7; tentatively, D is TRBD1 or TRBD2 (5 bases each). Germline CDR1 is MNHEY and CDR2 is SVGAGI. The V end lost 5 bases, the J end lost 3 bases, and 11 bases lay between the germline ends. The CDR3 runs to 13 residues. The CDR3 region has the DNA TGTGCCAGCAGTCGGGACGGCCTCTACGAGCAGTACTTC. Translated, it gives CASSRDGLYEQYF.

In this sample, this clonotype turned up many times. V gene TRBV2 combines with J gene TRBJ1-5; 7 bases map to TRBD1. V lost 4 bases and J lost 7; bases outside the gene matches: 7. CDR1 is SNHLY and CDR2 is FYNNEI in the germline V gene. This CDR3 has 14 residues. CDR3 in amino acids: CASSGRQGGQPQHF. The CDR3 region has the DNA TGTGCCAGCAGTGGGAGACAGGGTGGGCAGCCCCAGCATTTT.

The table lists this clonotype with many counts. The V and J genes are TRBV6-1 and TRBJ1-2; D is uncertain. The germline V gene encodes CDR1 MNHNS and CDR2 SASEGT. V lost 6 bases and J lost 7, with 12 bases in between. This CDR3 comprises 12 residues. CDR3 DNA: TGTGCCAGCAGCCAACTGGGGTCTGGCTACACCTTC. It yields the protein CASSQLGSGYTF.

The rearrangement uses TRBV6-2 or TRBV6-3 and TRBJ2-7; TRBD1 agrees at 9 bases. The length of the CDR3 is 14 residues. V shed 8 bases, J shed 2 bases, and the junction held 7 bases outside the gene matches. From germline, CDR1 is MNHEY and CDR2 SVGEGT. The CDR3 bases are TGTGCCAGCCTCGGACAGGGGTCACCCTACGAGCAGTACTTC. Translation: CASLGQGSPYEQYF.

This clonotype has more than one count but fewer than ten. The V and J genes are TRBV6-5 and TRBJ1-5; D gene unclear. The CDR3 runs 14 residues. Germline-derived CDR1 and CDR2 are MNHEY and SVGAGI. The germline V and J ends were trimmed by 4 bases and 5 bases, with 12 bases remaining between them. The CDR3 is CASSSDKGYQPQHF. As DNA, the CDR3 is TGTGCCAGCAGTTCCGACAAGGGCTATCAGCCCCAGCATTTT.

This clonotype was observed at least ten times. This rearrangement joins TRBV19 to TRBJ1-5; D is uncertain. The CDR3 extends over 14 amino acids. Germline CDR1 is LNHDA and CDR2 is SQIVND (reference sequence). V lost 5 bases and J lost 4, with 12 bases in between. The CDR3 region has the DNA TGTGCCAGTAGTGTGGGCCCTTATAATCAGCCCCAGCATTTT. It is translated as CASSVGPYNQPQHF.

This clonotype has only a few counts. This chain links TRBV25-1 with TRBJ1-1; weak D call: TRBD1 (5 bases). V lost 4 bases and J 3 bases, leaving 9 bases between the germline ends. The CDR3 runs 13 residues. Germline V gene data show CDR1 as MGHDK and CDR2 as SYGVNS. The CDR3: CASSVGQDTEAFF. DNA for the CDR3: TGTGCCAGCAGTGTGGGGCAGGACACTGAAGCTTTCTTT.

This clonotype was counted ten times or more. This chain uses TRBV2 with TRBJ2-7; 9 bases line up with TRBD1. The V gene end was trimmed by 7 bases and the J gene end by 4 bases; junction bases not matched to a gene: 14. From germline, CDR1 is SNHLY and CDR2 FYNNEI. The CDR3 covers 16 residues. CDR3 sequence reads: CASTRRSGDRVYEQYF. The CDR3 DNA reads as TGTGCCAGCACTCGCCGAAGTGGGGACAGGGTGTACGAGCAGTACTTC.

This clonotype was counted ten times or more. The gene calls are TRBV20-1 and TRBJ1-1; D gene unclear. Deletions cut 0 bases from V and 7 bases from J, with 9 bases between. The CDR3 length is 12 residues. The germline V gene encodes CDR1 DFQATT and CDR2 SNEGSKA (reference sequence). The CDR3 DNA sequence: TGCAGTGCTAGAGATCAATGGAATGAAGCTTTCTTT. It yields the protein CSARDQWNEAFF.

This clonotype has at least ten counts. The chain has TRBV28 and TRBJ2-7, with D unresolved. V lost 7 bases, J lost 0 bases, and 10 bases lay in between. The CDR3 runs to 13 residues. Looked up from germline, CDR1 is MDHEN and CDR2 is SYDVKM. CDR3 DNA sequence: TGTGCCAGCACCGAAAGGGTCTCCTACGAGCAGTACTTC. Its translation is CASTERVSYEQYF.

The V gene is TRBV9, the J gene TRBJ2-7; TRBD1 matches 7 bases. The CDR3 runs 18 residues. Per germline, CDR1 SGDLS and CDR2 YYNGEE. V lost 0 bases and J lost 2; bases outside the gene matches: 14. The CDR3 bases are TGTGCCAGCAGCGTAGGTCCCGGGGTCAGGGGGATCACCTACGAGCAGTACTTC. Its translation: CASSVGPGVRGITYEQYF.